Below, 32 T cell receptor beta chains from the same sample are listed, as sequenced in a study of T cell responses to AZD1222 COVID-19 vaccine. Data came from immunoSEQ multiplex PCR; TCRdb stores just in-frame clones and leaves some out. The table records about 180,000 clones, over 85% of them present only once. This material consisted of peripheral blood, taken 28 days after the second dose of the MenACWY control vaccine. Every receptor here comes from an adult who received the MenACWY meningococcal vaccine as a control.

The chain couples TRBV6-5 to TRBJ2-5; possible D gene TRBD1, 6 bases. The V and J ends lost 0 bases and 0 bases respectively, with 11 bases between them. CDR1 and CDR2 from the germline V gene are MNHEY and SVGAGI. CDR3 size: 16 residues. CDR3 amino acids: CASSYSSRQDQETQYF. The CDR3 DNA is TGTGCCAGCAGTTACTCGAGTCGACAGGACCAAGAGACCCAGTACTTC.

The chain links TRBV5-4 to TRBJ1-1; perhaps TRBD1 as D (6 bases). Germline V gives CDR1 SGHNT, CDR2 YYREEE (reference sequence). The CDR3 consists of 13 residues. Between the trimmed V and J ends, which lost 7 bases and 6 bases, there was a span of 16 bases. The CDR3 sequence: CASGIFGGSEAFF. CDR3 sequence (DNA): TGTGCCAGCGGAATATTTGGGGGCTCTGAAGCTTTCTTT.

This chain links TRBV4-2 with TRBJ1-6; D gene ambiguous. Germline CDR1 is LGHNA and CDR2 is YNFKEQ. The CDR3 extends over 15 amino acids. Trimming took off 0 bases at V and 10 bases at J, with 13 bases between the two ends. The CDR3 is CASSQDSGRDSPLHF. The CDR3 nucleotides read TGTGCCAGCAGCCAAGATAGCGGGAGAGACTCACCCCTCCACTTT.

The CDR3 coding sequence is TGTGCCAGCAGCCTCACTAGTTCTCGCGAGACCCAGTACTTC. This codes for CASSLTSSRETQYF. The chain uses TRBV3-1 (or the pseudogene TRBV3-2) and TRBJ2-5; tentatively, D is TRBD2 (5 bases). The CDR3 covers 14 residues. Germline lookup yields CDR1 LGHDT and CDR2 YNNKEL (reference sequence). V gave up 4 bases and J gave up 5 bases, with 14 bases separating them.

This rearrangement joins TRBV18 to TRBJ1-1; D perhaps matches TRBD1 (5 bases). The CDR3 is 16 residues long. The V gene's germline CDR1 is KGHSH and CDR2 LQKENI. V lost 6 bases to trimming and J lost 1 base, with 18 bases between them. The CDR3: CASSSGSQRGNTEAFF. The CDR3 DNA is TGTGCCAGCTCGTCCGGGTCCCAAAGGGGGAACACTGAAGCTTTCTTT. The complete variable domain, with remaining parts taken from reference TRBV18 and TRBJ1-1, reads NAGVMQNPRHLVRRRGQEARLRCSPMKGHSHVYWYRQLPEEGLKFMVYLQKENIIDESGMPKERFSAEFPKEGPSILRIQQVVRGDSAAYFCASSSGSQRGNTEAFFGQGTRLTVV.

This rearrangement joins TRBV6-5 to TRBJ2-5; 7 positions match TRBD2. Germline V gene lookup returns CDR1 MNHEY and CDR2 SVGAGI. The CDR3 extends over 15 amino acids. Unmatched junction bases numbered 5, after V lost 1 base and J lost 3 bases. The CDR3 sequence is CASSYYTGGKETQYF. For the CDR3, the DNA is TGTGCCAGCAGTTACTACACGGGAGGAAAAGAGACCCAGTACTTC.

V and J are TRBV6-4 and TRBJ1-2, with a tentative D call TRBD1 (5 bases). This CDR3 has 14 amino acids. Per the germline V gene, CDR1 is MRHNA and CDR2 is SNTAGT. V lost 6 bases to trimming and J lost 8 bases, with 19 bases between them. CDR3 sequence reads: CASRPRGSDSGYTF. In DNA form, the CDR3 reads TGTGCCAGCAGGCCCCGGGGCAGTGATAGCGGCTACACCTTC.

The chain has TRBV2 and TRBJ1-1, with TRBD1 as a possible D gene (5 bases). Per germline, CDR1 SNHLY and CDR2 FYNNEI. The CDR3 spans 14 residues. V was clipped by 4 bases and J by 5 bases, with 14 bases between them. The CDR3 protein is CASSAGGVGTEAFF. Here the CDR3 DNA reads TGTGCCAGCAGTGCCGGGGGAGTAGGAACTGAAGCTTTCTTT.

The CDR3 protein is CASSQNSRGGTTEAFF. The CDR3 DNA reads as TGCGCCAGCAGCCAAAACTCTCGGGGAGGAACCACTGAAGCTTTCTTT. The rearrangement links TRBV5-1 to TRBJ1-1; no clear D gene. Trimming took off 4 bases at V and 4 bases at J, with 20 bases between the two ends. This CDR3 comprises 16 residues. Germline V lookup: CDR1 SGHRS, CDR2 YFSETQ.

The chain links TRBV6-5 to TRBJ1-5; 7 bases map to TRBD1. The CDR3 is made up of 15 amino acids. Unmatched junction bases numbered 6, after V lost 0 bases and J lost 7 bases. CDR1 is MNHEY, CDR2 SVGAGI, per germline. The CDR3 here is CASSYSTGSGQPQHF. For the CDR3, the DNA is TGTGCCAGCAGTTACTCGACAGGGTCAGGACAGCCCCAGCATTTT.

To note about this clone: One base away lies a much larger clone, so this may be a sequencing read error. J is TRBJ1-1 and V is TRBV6-2 or TRBV6-3; no clear D gene. The V gene's germline CDR1 is MNHEY and CDR2 SVGEGT. CDR3 length equals 11 residues. Trimming took off 6 bases at V and 4 bases at J, with 6 bases between the two ends. The CDR3 coding sequence is TGTGCCAGCAGCTCCGCCACTGAAGCTTTCTTT. Residues: CASSSATEAFF.

The chain links TRBV7-8 to TRBJ1-6, with D possibly TRBD1 on 5 matching bases. Trimming removed 2 bases from V and 1 base from J, with 9 bases in between. Germline lookup yields CDR1 SGHVS and CDR2 FQNEAQ. There are 16 residues in the CDR3. The CDR3 loop is CASSLRAGSYNSPLHF. The DNA of the CDR3 is TGTGCCAGCAGCTTAAGGGCAGGGTCCTATAATTCACCCCTCCACTTT.

This clone was seen once. The same CDR3 is also encoded by other DNA sequences in this sample. V is TRBV6-5 and J is TRBJ2-7; maybe TRBD2 (6 bases). The CDR3 spans 12 residues. V was clipped by 2 bases and J by 6 bases, with 8 bases between them. Per germline, CDR1 MNHEY and CDR2 SVGAGI. The CDR3 DNA reads TGTGCCAGCAGTTACAGGGGAGGCGAGCAGTACTTC. Protein product: CASSYRGGEQYF.

The rearrangement links TRBV7-9 to TRBJ2-5; weak D call: TRBD1 (5 bases). This CDR3 spans 16 amino acids. V gave up 5 bases and J gave up 5 bases, with 21 bases separating them. CDR1 is SEHNR and CDR2 is FQNEAQ in the germline V gene (reference sequence). CDR3 nucleotide sequence: TGTGCCAGCAGCCCTAAACCCAGGGTCTCCGGGGAGACCCAGTACTTC. Its translation: CASSPKPRVSGETQYF.

This sequence joins TRBV29-1 and TRBJ1-4; D unresolved. This CDR3 comprises 13 residues. The germline gives CDR1 SQVTM, CDR2 ANQGSEA. Trimming shortened V by 7 bases and J by 5 bases, and 14 bases separated the two germline ends. The CDR3 coding sequence is TGCAGCGCCTCCCCAGATTTAAATGAAAAACTGTTTTTT. It specifies CSASPDLNEKLFF. The entire variable domain, with the rest obtained from reference TRBV29-1 and TRBJ1-4, is as follows: SAVISQKPSRDICQRGTSLTIQCQVDSQVTMMFWYRQQPGQSLTLIATANQGSEATYESGFVIDKFPISRPNLTFSTLTVSNMSPEDSSIYLCSASPDLNEKLFFGSGTQLSVL.

J is TRBJ1-1 and V is TRBV30; 7 nucleotides agree with TRBD1. Germline V gives CDR1 GTSNPN, CDR2 SVGIG (reference sequence). The CDR3 runs 12 residues. J gave up 0 bases and V 5 bases, and 0 bases lay outside the gene matches. The CDR3 DNA reads TGTGCCTGGGACAGGGTGAACACTGAAGCTTTCTTT. This encodes CAWDRVNTEAFF.

The gene calls are TRBV4-1 and TRBJ2-7; no reliable D call. This CDR3 has 16 amino acids. V lost 1 base and J 2 bases, leaving 15 bases between the germline ends. The germline V gene has CDR1 MGHRA and CDR2 YSYEKL. The CDR3 is CASSQVPTQVTYEQYF. In nucleotides, the CDR3 is TGCGCCAGCAGCCAAGTTCCTACTCAGGTTACCTACGAGCAGTACTTC.

The CDR3 DNA follows: TGTGCCAGCAGTTTTTCGGGTATTCAGCCCCAGCATTTT. It specifies CASSFSGIQPQHF. The rearrangement uses TRBV12-3 or TRBV12-4 and TRBJ1-5; D gene uncertain. This CDR3 is built from 13 residues. V lost 3 bases to trimming and J lost 6 bases, with 9 bases between them.

The rearrangement uses TRBV7-8 and TRBJ2-7, with D unclear. V was cut by 1 base and J by 2 bases, with 9 bases left in between. CDR1 is SGHVS and CDR2 is FQNEAQ in the germline V gene. The CDR3 has 14 residues. CDR3 in DNA: TGTGCCAGCAGCTTAGAATACTCCGCCTACGAGCAGTACTTC. This codes for CASSLEYSAYEQYF.

This chain connects TRBV3-1 (or the pseudogene TRBV3-2) to TRBJ2-7, with 7 bases lining up with TRBD2. V lost 5 bases to trimming and J lost 7 bases; unmatched junction nucleotides: 8. Germline V gene sequence: CDR1 LGHDT, CDR2 YNNKEL (reference sequence). The CDR3 covers 13 residues. The CDR3 loop is CASSNSGLREQYF. As DNA, the CDR3 is TGTGCCAGCAGCAATAGCGGGCTTAGGGAGCAGTACTTC.

The V gene is TRBV12-3 or TRBV12-4, the J gene TRBJ2-1; TRBD1 matches at 7 bases. V lost 3 bases to trimming and J lost 6 bases; unmatched junction nucleotides: 2. The CDR3 is 13 residues long. CDR3 amino acids: CASSLPGGNEQFF. The CDR3 DNA reads as TGTGCCAGCAGTTTGCCAGGGGGCAATGAGCAGTTCTTC.

This clone showed up just once. This chain uses TRBV7-6 with TRBJ2-7, with a possible D match to TRBD1 (6 bases). Per the germline V gene, CDR1 is SGHVS and CDR2 is FNYEAQ. V dropped 1 base and J dropped 9 bases, with 13 bases sitting between them. CDR3 length: 13 amino acids. CDR3 in DNA: TGTGCCAGCAGCTTAGACTACAGGGCAGGGCAGTACTTC. Encoded protein: CASSLDYRAGQYF.

The chain carries TRBV19 and TRBJ1-4; 7 nucleotides agree with TRBD1. Per the germline V gene, CDR1 is LNHDA and CDR2 is SQIVND (reference sequence). The CDR3 has 13 amino acids. V shed 3 bases and J 7 bases; nucleotides not matched to a gene: 2. CDR3 residues: CASSMTGSEKLFF. DNA of the CDR3: TGTGCCAGTAGTATGACAGGGAGTGAAAAACTGTTTTTT.

This chain uses TRBV3-1 (or the pseudogene TRBV3-2) with TRBJ1-1; D gene uncertain. Trimming took off 2 bases at V and 3 bases at J, with 13 bases between the two ends. Germline CDR1 LGHDT, CDR2 YNNKEL (reference sequence). The CDR3 consists of 15 residues. The CDR3 spells CASSQRGTEYTEAFF. The CDR3 bases are TGTGCCAGCAGCCAAAGAGGAACCGAGTACACTGAAGCTTTCTTT.

The rearrangement links TRBV20-1 to TRBJ1-1; a possible D gene is TRBD1 (5 bases). The CDR3 length is 14 residues. In germline, CDR1 is DFQATT, CDR2 SNEGSKA (reference sequence). V dropped 3 bases and J dropped 5 bases, with 16 bases sitting between them. This CDR3 reads CSASEQGVTTEAFF. The DNA of the CDR3 is TGCAGTGCTAGTGAGCAGGGAGTGACGACTGAAGCTTTCTTT.

CDR3 region: CASSLSRVIGYTF. Written as DNA, the CDR3 is TGTGCCAGCAGCTTGAGCAGGGTCATTGGCTACACCTTC. The chain recombines TRBV5-8 with TRBJ1-2, with TRBD1 as a possible D gene (5 bases). V was trimmed by 1 base and J by 7 bases, leaving 11 bases between them. The germline V gene has CDR1 SGHTS and CDR2 YDEGEE. This CDR3 region has 13 residues.

This chain connects TRBV28 to TRBJ1-2; D uncertain. V lost 10 bases to trimming and J lost 4 bases, with 16 bases between them. Looked up from germline, CDR1 is MDHEN and CDR2 is SYDVKM. The CDR3 is made up of 13 amino acids. The CDR3 here is CANSPDGSYGYTF. The CDR3 DNA reads as TGTGCCAACTCACCTGACGGGAGCTATGGCTACACCTTC.

The chain uses TRBV5-5 and TRBJ1-6; D is undetermined. The length of the CDR3 is 17 residues. Germline loops: CDR1 SGHKS, CDR2 YYEKEE (reference sequence). Trimming shortened V by 3 bases and J by 7 bases, and 20 bases separated the two germline ends. The CDR3 here is CASSWNRGPAENSPLHF. As DNA, the CDR3 is TGTGCCAGCAGCTGGAACAGAGGGCCGGCCGAGAATTCACCCCTCCACTTT.

The V call is TRBV7-2, the J call TRBJ1-3; D ambiguous. The V end was cut by 0 bases, the J end by 4 bases, with 13 bases between. Germline CDR1 is SGHTA and CDR2 is FQGNSA. This CDR3 has 16 amino acids. CDR3 sequence (DNA): TGTGCCAGCAGCTTAGCCCGTAGGGTGGGGGGAAACACCATATATTTT. It specifies CASSLARRVGGNTIYF. The full variable domain, its missing parts supplied by reference TRBV7-2 and TRBJ1-3, is GAGVSQSPSNKVTEKGKDVELRCDPISGHTALYWYRQSLGQGLEFLIYFQGNSAPDKSGLPSDRFSAERTGGSVSTLTIQRTQQEDSAVYLCASSLARRVGGNTIYFGEGSWLTVV.

The chain has TRBV3-1 (or the pseudogene TRBV3-2) and TRBJ2-7, with TRBD2 matching over 11 bases. There are 15 residues in the CDR3. With V trimmed by 4 bases and J by 3 bases, 5 bases remained unmatched. Germline loops: CDR1 LGHDT, CDR2 YNNKEL (reference sequence). This CDR3 is CASSPGTSGYYEQYF. The CDR3, as DNA: TGTGCCAGCAGCCCAGGGACTAGCGGATACTACGAGCAGTACTTC.

The chain uses TRBV6-6 and TRBJ1-1; a possible D gene is TRBD1 (5 bases). CDR1 MNHNY and CDR2 SVGAGI come from the germline V gene (reference sequence). This CDR3 is 13 amino acids long. Trimming took 2 bases from V and 8 from J, leaving 12 bases between them. The CDR3 sequence: CASSYGAMVEAFF. CDR3 coding DNA: TGTGCCAGCAGTTACGGGGCGATGGTGGAAGCTTTCTTT.

This chain links TRBV6-5 with TRBJ1-1, with no clear D. Germline V gene sequence: CDR1 MNHEY, CDR2 SVGAGI. The CDR3 runs to 15 residues. Trimming pared 6 bases from V and 0 bases from J, leaving 14 bases between. CDR3 DNA: TGTGCCAGCAGCTCCCCGCGGACCATGAACACTGAAGCTTTCTTT. As protein: CASSSPRTMNTEAFF.